This T cell receptor beta chain stems from a study of blood T cell repertoires in COVID-19. On the study more broadly: Sites in the United States, Italy and Spain provided acute and convalescent COVID-19 samples. In each case, the material was cDNA or gDNA derived from T cells, B-cell-depleted T cells, or PBMCs.

V was clipped by 3 bases and J by 0 bases; unmatched bases: 13. The CDR3 sequence is 19 residues long. Germline values: CDR1 SGHTA, CDR2 FQGNSA. Authors' processing steps: The authors estimated nucleated cell counts from reference gene primer amplification. Sequenced by immunoSEQ multiplex PCR; TCRdb stores in-frame clones only, minus some. V and J calls and clone size are those listed in that table; D and trimming were worked out from the DNA. The sample holds more than 250,000 clones, around 90% seen once. V usage is TRBV7-2 and J usage is TRBJ2-7; 11 bases agree with TRBD2. The source of this sequence is a woman aged 40 to 55 who had recovered from COVID-19. What was sequenced was PBMCs or T cells enriched from blood (not recorded which). In DNA form, the CDR3 reads TGTGCCAGCAGCTTCCCGAGCCTAGCGGGAGGCGGTAGCTCCTACGAGCAGTACTTC. The encoded protein is CASSFPSLAGGGSSYEQYF. Full variable domain (outside the CDR3, taken from reference TRBV7-2 and TRBJ2-7): GAGVSQSPSNKVTEKGKDVELRCDPISGHTALYWYRQSLGQGLEFLIYFQGNSAPDKSGLPSDRFSAERTGGSVSTLTIQRTQQEDSAVYLCASSFPSLAGGGSSYEQYFGPGTRLTVT.